This T cell receptor beta chain was sequenced during a study of blood T cell repertoires in COVID-19. As for the study in general: Sites across the United States, Italy and Spain contributed samples from acute and convalescent COVID-19.

Participants' own reports of clinical history determined their cohort assignment. Symptom resolution, clearance, or two negative PCRs marked donors in Cohort 3 as recovered. Original data processing: Amplified reference gene primers provided the basis for estimating nucleated cell counts. The method was immunoSEQ multiplex PCR; TCRdb's version includes in-frame clones alone and lacks a portion of them. V and J calls and clone size are copied from that table; D and trimming were computed from the DNA. The sample has a few hundred thousand clones, 88% seen once. The sequence derives from a woman between 40 and 50 years old who had recovered from COVID-19. Input material: PBMCs or T cells enriched from blood (not recorded which).

DNA of the CDR3: TGTGCCAGCAGCGAGGGGGTTGGCGGGTCTAGCACAGATACGCAGTATTTT. It codes for CASSEGVGGSSTDTQYF. The rearrangement uses TRBV13 and TRBJ2-3; maybe TRBD1 (6 bases). Between the trimmed V and J ends, which lost 5 bases and 0 bases, there was a span of 18 bases. The CDR3 covers 17 residues. Per the germline V gene, CDR1 is PRHDT and CDR2 is FYEKMQ (reference sequence).